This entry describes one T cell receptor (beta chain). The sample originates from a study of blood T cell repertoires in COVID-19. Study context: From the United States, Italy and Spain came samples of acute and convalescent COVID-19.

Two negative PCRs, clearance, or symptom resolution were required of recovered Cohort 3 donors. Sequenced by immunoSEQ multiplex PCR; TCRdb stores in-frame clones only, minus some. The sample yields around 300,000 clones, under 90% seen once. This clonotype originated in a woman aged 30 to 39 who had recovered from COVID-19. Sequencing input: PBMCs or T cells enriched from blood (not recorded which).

The CDR3 protein is CASSPEDGGRGFF. The CDR3 DNA reads TGTGCCAGCTCACCAGAGGATGGAGGGCGAGGTTTCTTT. The chain is built from TRBV18 and TRBJ1-1; no firm D call. V lost 2 bases and J lost 13, with 17 bases in between. Per the germline V gene, CDR1 is KGHSH and CDR2 is LQKENI. The CDR3 loop spans 13 amino acids. Variable domain in full (rest from reference TRBV18 and TRBJ1-1): NAGVMQNPRHLVRRRGQEARLRCSPMKGHSHVYWYRQLPEEGLKFMVYLQKENIIDESGMPKERFSAEFPKEGPSILRIQQVVRGDSAAYFCASSPEDGGRGFFGQGTRLTVV.